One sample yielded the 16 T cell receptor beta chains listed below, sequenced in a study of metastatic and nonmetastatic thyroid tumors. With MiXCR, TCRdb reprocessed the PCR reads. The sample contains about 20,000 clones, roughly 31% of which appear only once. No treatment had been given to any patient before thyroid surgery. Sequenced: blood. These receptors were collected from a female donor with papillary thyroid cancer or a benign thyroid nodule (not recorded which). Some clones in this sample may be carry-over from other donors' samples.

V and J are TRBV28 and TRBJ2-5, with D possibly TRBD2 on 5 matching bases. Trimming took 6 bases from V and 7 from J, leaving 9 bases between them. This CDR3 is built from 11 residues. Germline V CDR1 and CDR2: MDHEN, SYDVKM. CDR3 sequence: CASSPGGTQYF. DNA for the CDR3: TGTGCCAGCAGCCCAGGAGGGACCCAGTACTTC.

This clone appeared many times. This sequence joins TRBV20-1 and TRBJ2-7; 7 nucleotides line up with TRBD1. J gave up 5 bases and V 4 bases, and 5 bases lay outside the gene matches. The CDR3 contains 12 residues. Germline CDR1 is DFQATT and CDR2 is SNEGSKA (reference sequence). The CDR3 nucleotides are TGCAGTGCTACGACAGGGTACCACGAGCAGTACTTC. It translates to CSATTGYHEQYF.

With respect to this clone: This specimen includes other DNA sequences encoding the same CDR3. The CDR3 is CASNFKRSQPQHF. CDR3 DNA: TGCGCCAGCAATTTTAAGAGATCGCAGCCCCAGCATTTT. This chain joins TRBV10-1 and TRBJ1-5; no reliable D call. CDR1 and CDR2 from the germline V gene are WNHNN and SYGVQD (reference sequence). The CDR3 runs to 13 residues. V lost 7 bases to trimming and J lost 7 bases, with 14 bases between them.

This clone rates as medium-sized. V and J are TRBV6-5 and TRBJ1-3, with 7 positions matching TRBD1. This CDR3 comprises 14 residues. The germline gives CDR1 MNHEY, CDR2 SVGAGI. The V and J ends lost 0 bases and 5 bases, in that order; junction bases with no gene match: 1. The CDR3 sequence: CASSYSTGRNTIYF. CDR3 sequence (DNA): TGTGCCAGCAGTTACTCGACAGGGAGAAACACCATATATTTT.

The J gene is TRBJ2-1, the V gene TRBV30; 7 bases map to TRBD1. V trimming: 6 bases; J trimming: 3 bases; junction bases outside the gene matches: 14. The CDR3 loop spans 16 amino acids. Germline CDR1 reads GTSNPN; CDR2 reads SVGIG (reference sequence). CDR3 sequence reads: CACIDPGGFRYNEQFF. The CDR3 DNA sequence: TGTGCCTGCATTGACCCAGGGGGTTTTCGCTACAATGAGCAGTTCTTC.

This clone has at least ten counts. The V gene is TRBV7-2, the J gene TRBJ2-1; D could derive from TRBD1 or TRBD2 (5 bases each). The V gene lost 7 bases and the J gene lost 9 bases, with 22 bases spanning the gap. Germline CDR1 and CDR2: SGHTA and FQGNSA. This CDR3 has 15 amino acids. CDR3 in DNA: TGTGCCAGCACCTTGTCTCCCTTCCCGAGGGGTGAGCAGTTCTTC. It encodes CASTLSPFPRGEQFF.

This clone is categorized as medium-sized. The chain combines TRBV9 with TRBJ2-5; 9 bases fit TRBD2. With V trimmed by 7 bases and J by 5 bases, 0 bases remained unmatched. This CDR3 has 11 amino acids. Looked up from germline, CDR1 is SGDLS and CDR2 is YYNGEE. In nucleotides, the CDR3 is TGTGCCAGCGCGGGGGGGGAGACCCAGTACTTC. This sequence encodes CASAGGETQYF.

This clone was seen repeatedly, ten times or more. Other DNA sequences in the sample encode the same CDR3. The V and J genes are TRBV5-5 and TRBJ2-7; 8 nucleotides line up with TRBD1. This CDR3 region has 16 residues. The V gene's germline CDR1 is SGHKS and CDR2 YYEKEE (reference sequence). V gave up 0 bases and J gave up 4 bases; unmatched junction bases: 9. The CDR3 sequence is CASSLASQGAIYEQYF. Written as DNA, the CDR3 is TGTGCCAGCAGCTTGGCCTCTCAGGGGGCGATATACGAGCAGTACTTC.

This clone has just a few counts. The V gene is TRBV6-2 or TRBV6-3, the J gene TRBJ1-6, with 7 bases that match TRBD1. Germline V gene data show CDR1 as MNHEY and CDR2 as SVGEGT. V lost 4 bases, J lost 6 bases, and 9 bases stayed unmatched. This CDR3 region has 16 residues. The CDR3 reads CASSCPQGVGNSPLHF. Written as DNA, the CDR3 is TGTGCCAGCAGTTGCCCTCAGGGGGTCGGTAATTCACCCCTCCACTTT.

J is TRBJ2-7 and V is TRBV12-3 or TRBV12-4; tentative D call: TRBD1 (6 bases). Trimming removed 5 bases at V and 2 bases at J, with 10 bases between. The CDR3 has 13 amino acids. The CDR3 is CASSAQGPYEQYF. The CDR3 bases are TGTGCCAGCAGTGCACAGGGCCCCTACGAGCAGTACTTC.

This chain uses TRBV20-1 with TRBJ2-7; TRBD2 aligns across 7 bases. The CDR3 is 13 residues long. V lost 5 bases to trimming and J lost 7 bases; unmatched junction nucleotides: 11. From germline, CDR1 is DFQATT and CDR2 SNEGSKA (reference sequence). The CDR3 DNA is TGCAGTGCTGAGTCGGTGACTAGCTGGGAGCAGTACTTC. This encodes CSAESVTSWEQYF.

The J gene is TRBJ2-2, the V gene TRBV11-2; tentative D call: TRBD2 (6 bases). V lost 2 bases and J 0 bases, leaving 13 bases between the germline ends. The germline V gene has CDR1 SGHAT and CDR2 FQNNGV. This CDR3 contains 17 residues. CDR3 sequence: CASSLRSGPTNTGELFF. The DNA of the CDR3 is TGTGCCAGCAGCTTACGTAGCGGACCGACGAACACCGGGGAGCTGTTTTTT.

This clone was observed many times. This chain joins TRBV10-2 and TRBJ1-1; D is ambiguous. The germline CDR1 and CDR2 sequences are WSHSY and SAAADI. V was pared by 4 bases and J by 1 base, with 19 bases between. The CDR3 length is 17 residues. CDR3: CASSVVRSFLRNTEAFF. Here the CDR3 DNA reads TGCGCCAGCAGTGTGGTCAGGTCGTTCCTCCGGAACACTGAAGCTTTCTTT.

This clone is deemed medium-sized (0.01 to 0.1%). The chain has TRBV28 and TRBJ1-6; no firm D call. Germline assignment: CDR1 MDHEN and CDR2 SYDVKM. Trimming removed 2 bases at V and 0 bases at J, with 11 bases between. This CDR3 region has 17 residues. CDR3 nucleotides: TGTGCCAGCAGTTTAAATCTGGGTAGCTCCTATAATTCACCCCTCCACTTT. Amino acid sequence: CASSLNLGSSYNSPLHF.

The CDR3 bases are TGCGCCAGCAGCCAAGAGCTAGCGGTCTCCTACGAGCAGTACTTC. Translation: CASSQELAVSYEQYF. The chain uses TRBV4-1 and TRBJ2-7; 7 bases match TRBD2. The germline CDR1 and CDR2 sequences are MGHRA and YSYEKL. CDR3 length equals 15 residues. Losses at the gene ends were 0 bases for V and 0 bases for J; bases not matched to a gene: 2.

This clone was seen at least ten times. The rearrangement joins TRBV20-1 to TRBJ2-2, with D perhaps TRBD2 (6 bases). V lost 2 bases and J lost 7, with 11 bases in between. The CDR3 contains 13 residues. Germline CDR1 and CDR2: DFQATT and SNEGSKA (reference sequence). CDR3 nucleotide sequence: TGCAGTGCTAGATCCGGGGAGGTCGGGGAGCTGTTTTTT. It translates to CSARSGEVGELFF.